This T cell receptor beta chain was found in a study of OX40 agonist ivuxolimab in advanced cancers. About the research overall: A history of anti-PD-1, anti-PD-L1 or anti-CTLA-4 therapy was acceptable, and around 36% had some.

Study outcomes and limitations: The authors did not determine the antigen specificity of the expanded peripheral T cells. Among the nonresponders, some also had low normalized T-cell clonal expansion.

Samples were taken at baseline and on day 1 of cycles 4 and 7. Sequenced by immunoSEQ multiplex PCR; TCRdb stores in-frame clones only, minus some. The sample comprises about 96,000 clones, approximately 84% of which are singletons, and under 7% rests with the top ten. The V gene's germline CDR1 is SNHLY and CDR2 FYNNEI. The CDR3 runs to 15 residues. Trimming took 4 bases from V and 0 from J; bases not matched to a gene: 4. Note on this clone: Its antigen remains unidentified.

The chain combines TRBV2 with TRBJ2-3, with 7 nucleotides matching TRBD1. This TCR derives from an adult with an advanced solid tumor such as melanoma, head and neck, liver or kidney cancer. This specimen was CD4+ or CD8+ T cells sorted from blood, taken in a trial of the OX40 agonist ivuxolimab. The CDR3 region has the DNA TGTGCCAGCAGTGGAAAGGGGGCTAGCACAGATACGCAGTATTTT. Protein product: CASSGKGASTDTQYF.